These 9 T cell receptor beta chains originate from one sample sequenced in a study of T cell responses to AZD1222 COVID-19 vaccine. Produced via immunoSEQ multiplex PCR; TCRdb's table is partial and in-frame only. The data show some 140,000 clones, almost 85% seen once. The starting material was peripheral blood, obtained 28 days after the second dose of the MenACWY control vaccine. The receptors come from an adult who received the MenACWY meningococcal vaccine as a control.

The chain is built from TRBV11-3 and TRBJ1-2; D is ambiguous. In germline, CDR1 is SGHNT, CDR2 YENEEA. The V and J ends lost 3 bases and 0 bases respectively, with 8 bases between them. The CDR3 runs to 14 residues. CDR3 residues: CASSFAGTNYGYTF. As DNA, the CDR3 is TGTGCCAGCAGCTTCGCGGGGACTAACTATGGCTACACCTTC.

The chain has TRBV6-5 and TRBJ1-2; D remains unclear. The germline gives CDR1 MNHEY, CDR2 SVGAGI. The CDR3 consists of 14 residues. Trimming took 7 bases from V and 0 from J, leaving 12 bases between them. The CDR3 sequence is CASKVQPPNYGYTF. CDR3 in DNA: TGTGCCAGCAAGGTACAGCCTCCTAACTATGGCTACACCTTC.

CDR3 region: CASRLPGGNTIYF. DNA of the CDR3: TGTGCCAGCAGGCTGCCTGGTGGAAACACCATATATTTT. The chain uses TRBV25-1 and TRBJ1-3; D uncertain. Per germline, CDR1 MGHDK and CDR2 SYGVNS. Trimming removed 6 bases at V and 3 bases at J, with 9 bases between. CDR3 size: 13 residues.

J is TRBJ2-1 and V is TRBV20-1; D ambiguous. The CDR3 contains 11 residues. The V and J ends lost 1 base and 4 bases respectively, with 2 bases between them. Germline CDR1 reads DFQATT; CDR2 reads SNEGSKA (reference sequence). This CDR3 reads CSARAYNEQFF. The CDR3 DNA follows: TGCAGTGCTAGAGCGTACAATGAGCAGTTCTTC.

V and J are TRBV5-1 and TRBJ2-1; 9 bases map to TRBD2. The CDR3 has 14 residues. Germline CDR1 SGHRS, CDR2 YFSETQ. J gave up 5 bases and V 5 bases, and 5 bases lay outside the gene matches. The CDR3 nucleotides are TGCGCCAGCAGAGCGACTAGCGGCCACAATGAGCAGTTCTTC. Its protein is CASRATSGHNEQFF.

This sequence joins TRBV7-9 and TRBJ1-1; no definite D call. The CDR3 has 14 residues. Germline V gene sequence: CDR1 SEHNR, CDR2 FQNEAQ (reference sequence). Trimming took 5 bases from V and 4 from J, leaving 14 bases between them. The DNA of the CDR3 is TGTGCCAGCAGCCTACATAGGGTAGGCACTGAAGCTTTCTTT. This sequence encodes CASSLHRVGTEAFF.

Comments on this clone: An end of the junction differs from the germline gene, which may be a read error. The V call is TRBV6-5, the J call TRBJ1-1; no reliable D call. Germline assignment: CDR1 MNHEY and CDR2 SVGAGI. The CDR3 runs to 12 residues. The CDR3 sequence is CASSSNSGEGFF. CDR3 DNA: TGTGCCAGCAGTTCCAACAGCGGTGAAGGTTTCTTT.

The chain uses TRBV5-6 and TRBJ2-1, with 14 bases fitting TRBD2. The CDR3 runs 17 residues. The ends lost 1 base at V and 8 bases at J; junction bases unmatched: 8. CDR1 SGHDT and CDR2 YYEEEE come from the germline V gene. CDR3 protein: CASSLRTSGRSGDEQFF. The CDR3 region has the DNA TGTGCCAGCAGCTTGCGGACTAGCGGGAGGAGTGGGGATGAGCAGTTCTTC.

This clone was seen a single time. This chain uses TRBV27 with TRBJ1-1; D may be TRBD1 (6 bases). The CDR3 runs 15 residues. Per germline, CDR1 MNHEY and CDR2 SMNVEV (reference sequence). Trimming stripped 4 bases from V and 3 bases from J, with 15 bases between. DNA of the CDR3: TGTGCCAGCAGTTCGCTCCCAACAGGGTACACTGAAGCTTTCTTT. Translating gives CASSSLPTGYTEAFF.